The entry that follows covers one T cell receptor beta chain sequence. TCRdb passed the 5' RACE reads through MiXCR, listing each CDR3 protein once. The table records tens of thousands of distinct CDR3 sequences, 7% to 7.5% of them present only once. The data belong to a study of early T cells in non-severe SARS-CoV-2 infection. Germline V CDR1 and CDR2: SGHRS, YFSETQ. This CDR3 contains 17 residues. V lost 2 bases, J lost 5 bases, and 19 bases lay in between. The clonotype comes from an adult who was a healthcare worker with PCR-confirmed SARS-CoV-2 infection or an uninfected control (not recorded which). Sequencing was performed on whole blood, taken at baseline. The V call is TRBV5-1, the J call TRBJ2-2; possible D gene TRBD1, 6 bases. In nucleotides, the CDR3 is TGCGCCAGCAGCTTAAGGGACACCCCAACGGTGACCGGGGAGCTGTTTTTT. This gives the protein CASSLRDTPTVTGELFF.